This TCR beta chain was identified during a study of cytomegalovirus exposure and HLA in healthy donors (dated by TCRdb to about 2017). General notes on the study: An earlier analysis of some 550 of the donors reported 276 Gb of sequence data and around 120 million unique TCR beta sequences from 150 million to 200 million T cells. Donor age, sex, ethnicity and CMV serostatus were compiled together with the repertoire data. The genetic ancestry cluster associated with self-reported Caucasian donors included 65% to 90% of the roughly 400 genotyped donors. The number of typed donors differed by locus: about 620-640 for A, B, C, DRB1 and DQB1; about 520 for DQA1; roughly 600 for DPA1; and about 450 for DPB1. Every repertoire in the discovery cohort had been generated on one and the same sequencing platform. In addition to the first cohort of 666 subjects, a separate validation cohort of some 120 different subjects was used. Because of strong linkage in the cohort, 5 or 6 DR-DQ haplotypes were treated as single units for association and clustering. An early release covering 550 to 650 HLA-typed donors comprised approximately 290 gigabases of sequencing data and some 79 million unique TCR sequences. To predict cytomegalovirus infection status, the study combined high-throughput TCR immunosequencing, statistical association of individual TCRs with disease status, and machine learning. The T cell repertoires of roughly 660 subjects were profiled by immunosequencing and related to cytomegalovirus serostatus. HLA typing included class I and class II loci at four-digit resolution. A later analysis re-examined previously published TCR beta repertoires from roughly 720 donors and added high-resolution HLA genotyping to investigate patterns of TCR occurrence. In a later genetic analysis, genome-wide SNP genotypes for about three fifths of the roughly 670 donors were used, and that subset was treated as a discovery cohort. An earlier analysis of fewer than 700 of the donors applied high-throughput TCR beta sequencing to assess whether each TCR beta V gene segment acted as functional or pseudogenic. Among roughly 400 genotyped donors of the cohort, an average of approximately 240,000 unique TCR beta nucleotide sequences was sequenced per donor, of which 15% to 20% were non-productive. The study was designed to test whether signatures of past pathogen exposure could be identified by cataloging public T cell receptors. In the later analysis, no new phenotypic data were used to find candidate immune exposures; instead, reliance was placed on TCR beta sequences and their occurrence across donors. The research as a whole found: In a later genetic analysis, a missense DCLRE1C variant was associated with V-gene and J-gene trimming of TCR beta chains, and the association was replicated in an independent cohort. According to a later analysis, parvovirus B19, influenza, CMV and Epstein-Barr virus appeared linked to several top co-occurrence clusters. When HLA alleles, especially DR and DQ, strongly co-occurred, attributing TCR associations to individual alleles was difficult. The authors suggested that the approach could potentially be generalized to other disease states and immunological phenotypes. Because some donors lacked HLA typing at each locus, the association tests relied only on the typed subset. In a later analysis, most CMV-associated TCR beta chains were found to appear HLA-restricted, with HLA associations seemingly driven largely by CMV exposure. A further reported finding was that TCR beta sequences accurately predicted the HLA-A and HLA-B alleles for most subjects in the first cohort. In a later analysis, TCR association rates were found to vary across HLA loci, with the most associated TCRs seen for DRB1 alleles and the fewest for HLA-C alleles. In an earlier analysis of 450 to 750 of the donors, most TCR beta V segments appeared in productive rearrangements about 90% or about 30% of the time, broadly matching IMGT annotations. Across donors, most TCR sequences were observed very rarely, whereas some public TCRs were present in many individuals. Correlated functional status among segregating V segments might be attributable to linkage disequilibrium, but an unknown experimental factor could not be ruled out. This cohort had only TCR beta chains sequenced, and the lack of alpha or paired-chain data limited which features could be detected. At a false discovery rate of 0.05, a later analysis linked 16,000 or so TCR beta sequences to specific HLA alleles. In a later genetic analysis, fewer N-insertions in productive TCRs were reported among donors in an Asian-associated ancestry cluster than the roughly 700-donor mean. The earlier analysis of a few hundred of the donors excluded roughly 16 rarely observed V segments, including chromosome 9 orphons, because counts were too low. A cluster of highly shared sequence variants was judged likely to be a technical artifact of the sequencing pipeline. The classifier was reported to diagnose cytomegalovirus status with high specificity and sensitivity in both the original and validation cohorts. The 87-base-pair reads could not distinguish some IMGT-functional V segments, including TRBV6-2 and TRBV6-3, so those segments were excluded. The study listed 150 to 200 TCR beta chains as associated with cytomegalovirus. A later analysis found that HLA-associated TCR beta chains were more clonally expanded and had lower generation probabilities than equally common non-associated chains. A few of the identified cytomegalovirus-associated TCR beta chains were confirmed in vitro to be specific for cytomegalovirus antigens. CMV serostatus was the only immune exposure information available for the cohort. Sequencing depth was assumed to be roughly uniform across donors in the presence/absence analyses, though that assumption may not hold.

In total, roughly 710 healthy bone marrow donors made up the cohort. At the time of sampling, all cohort members were nominally healthy, though unrecorded immune exposures were likely present. The donor was CMV seropositive and belonged to the group of a few hundred seropositive cohort members. A peripheral blood sample was provided by each donor, and peripheral blood mononuclear cells were used for TCR beta sequencing. Genomic DNA extraction from the blood cell samples was performed with the Qiagen DNeasy Blood Extraction Kit. The CDR3 numbers 15 residues from cysteine through phenylalanine. Only the CDR3 DNA is retained, 45 bases long and in frame from the first base. Looking up the germline V gene (reference sequence) yields CDR1 MNHEY and CDR2 SMNVEV. Cut back by 6 bases and 4 bases, the V and J ends lie 16 bases apart. The method was the immunoSEQ multiplex PCR assay. The multiplex PCR relied on a mix of 60 forward primers for TCR Vbeta segments and 13 reverse primers for TCR Jbeta segments. The CDR3 region of rearranged TCR beta genes was amplified from genomic DNA with a multiplex PCR assay. Amplified TCR beta libraries were sequenced as 87-base-pair reads on the Illumina HiSeq System. Per the original workflow: A later analysis tallied 75 million to 95 million unique TCR beta chains across the 666 repertoires, and 10 million to 11 million of those chains were shared by two or more donors. Raw reads were error-corrected and collapsed into unique sequences by a nearest-neighbor algorithm in which closely related sequences were merged to remove PCR and sequencing errors. Alignment of CDR3 sequences to IMGT reference sequences was used to assign V, D and J gene segments. For a sequence to be retained, at least a six-nucleotide match to both a V gene segment and a J gene segment was required. A rearrangement counted as productive if the CDR3 had no stop codons and remained in frame with V and J, and every other rearrangement counted as non-productive. CDR3 was defined according to IMGT convention as the region running from the second conserved V-encoded cysteine to the conserved J-encoded phenylalanine. In an earlier analysis of approximately 590 of the donors, sequences lacking an unambiguous match to a single V gene segment were excluded. An earlier analysis of 450 to 650 of the donors called V segments functional above 56.7% productive rearrangements and segregating when the between-donor standard deviation exceeded 5%. To diagnose cytomegalovirus status from the catalog of TCR beta chain sequences, a statistical classification framework was built. In a later analysis, V and J genes were assigned by comparing TCR nucleotide sequences against IMGT/GENE-DB human TR gene sequences. The TCRdist pipeline was used in a later analysis to assign CDR3 sequences and most-parsimonious VDJ recombination scenarios. In a later analysis, each TCR beta chain was defined by its CDR3 amino acid sequence together with its V-gene family, and reads without a unique V-gene family were excluded. To address suspected cross-contamination and a sequencing artifact, a later analysis removed some 620 highly shared, low-generation-probability nucleotide sequences. In a later analysis, a clonal expansion index for each public chain was calculated from normalized within-repertoire ranks of inferred template counts. A later analysis computed generation probabilities with a VDJ recombination model fitted to out-of-frame rearrangements, and checked the results against IGoR. In a later analysis, hypergeometric tests were used to score TCR-TCR, TCR-HLA and TCR-CMV co-occurrence, with a repertoire-size bias correction applied to TCR pairs. To estimate false discovery rates, a later analysis permuted the HLA or CMV assignments 20 times. In a later analysis, co-occurring TCRs were grouped using DBSCAN, and TCRdist sequence similarity was added for clustering within HLA-allele-positive subsets. Repertoires with fewer than 30,000 or more than 120,000 public chains were left out of co-occurrence clustering, as were about 5 repertoires with anomalous nucleotide sharing. Held by TCRdb, this immuneACCESS table contains in-frame sequences only and omits some clones. Under half of the omission traces to an unresolved V gene where checked; the cause of the rest is unknown. V, J and clone size reflect that table, while D and trimming were determined from the DNA. In all, the sample holds around 120,000 clones, and roughly 70% of those were seen once. Around 10% of the sample lies in the top ten.

This clone appeared a single time. The antigen it recognizes is unknown. Base quality data are lacking; no much larger clone is found one base away. The chain uses TRBV27 and TRBJ1-5; the D region possibly corresponds to TRBD1 (6 bases align). The receptor was derived from a woman aged 45-65 years in good health and CMV-seropositive. Sequencing was done on a sample of PBMCs. The CDR3 protein sequence reads: CASRRLGQTNQPQHF. The DNA is as follows: TGTGCCAGCAGACGACTCGGACAGACAAATCAGCCCCAGCATTTT.